The 6 T cell receptor beta chains presented below share a single source sample, sequenced in a study of CD8 T cells in ankylosing spondylitis. These receptors have no identified antigens. TCRdb redid the calling of the 5' RACE reads with MiXCR, one entry per CDR3 protein. The table records about 440,000 distinct CDR3 sequences, roughly a sixth of them present only once. Study observations and caveats: Within ankylosing spondylitis blood, a TCR beta motif made up of seven to nine highly homologous variants appeared to be characteristic.

Source material: blood, either unsorted or a sorted T cell fraction (not recorded which). These receptors were obtained from a male donor with ankylosing spondylitis.

This clonotype turned up a few times. The gene calls are TRBV5-1 and TRBJ2-1; 9 bases agree with TRBD1. Germline-derived CDR1 and CDR2 are SGHRS and YFSETQ. Losses at the gene ends were 6 bases for V and 5 bases for J; bases not matched to a gene: 6. The CDR3 runs 14 residues. Here the CDR3 DNA reads TGCGCCAGCAACCGGGACAGGGTTAACAATGAGCAGTTCTTC. It translates to CASNRDRVNNEQFF.

The CDR3 DNA follows: TGTGCCAGCAGCTCCGGGACAGGAAACACCATATATTTT. Protein: CASSSGTGNTIYF. V gene TRBV7-2 combines with J gene TRBJ1-3; maybe TRBD1 (6 bases). This CDR3 has 13 amino acids. Germline CDR1 SGHTA, CDR2 FQGNSA. Trimming shortened V by 4 bases and J by 4 bases, and 8 bases separated the two germline ends.

The rearrangement uses TRBV27 and TRBJ1-6; the match to TRBD1 covers 9 bases. J gave up 5 bases and V 6 bases, and 5 bases lay outside the gene matches. The germline CDR1 and CDR2 sequences are MNHEY and SMNVEV (reference sequence). The CDR3 loop spans 15 amino acids. The CDR3 DNA reads TGTGCCAGCAGGCGGACAGGGGAGCATAATTCACCCCTCCACTTT. Translation: CASRRTGEHNSPLHF.

This clonotype has a handful of counts. V is TRBV11-2 and J is TRBJ1-6; D call uncertain. Between the trimmed V and J ends, which lost 3 bases and 6 bases, there was a span of 3 bases. Germline V CDR1 and CDR2: SGHAT, FQNNGV. CDR3 length equals 12 residues. CDR3 DNA sequence: TGTGCCAGCAGCTTTCTTAATTCACCCCTCCACTTT. It codes for CASSFLNSPLHF.

This sequence joins TRBV18 and TRBJ1-1; 8 bases are shared with TRBD1. CDR3 length: 15 residues. J lost 1 base, V lost 2 bases, and 3 bases had no gene match. Germline CDR1 and CDR2: KGHSH and LQKENI. In DNA form, the CDR3 reads TGTGCCAGCTCACCAAGGACAGGGCAGAACACTGAAGCTTTCTTT. Translation: CASSPRTGQNTEAFF.

This clonotype came up a few times. V usage is TRBV3-1 and J usage is TRBJ2-5; no clear D gene. The CDR3 totals 13 residues. Germline values: CDR1 LGHDT, CDR2 YNNKEL (reference sequence). V was pared by 4 bases and J by 5 bases, with 11 bases between. CDR3 DNA sequence: TGTGCCAGCAGCCCGACCACCGTGGAGACCCAGTACTTC. It encodes CASSPTTVETQYF.